These 14 T cell receptor beta chains came from one sample sequenced in a study of CD8+CD57+ T cells in acquired aplastic anemia. For CDR3 and TCR beta VDJ profiling, genomic DNA was the template used. Each CDR3 protein is one row after TCRdb ran MiXCR on the reads. The table lists about 190,000 distinct CDR3 sequences, 64% of them singletons. Sequenced input: sorted CD4+, CD8+, or CD8+CD57+ T cells (not recorded which) from PBMCs. Receptor source: a human donor with severe aplastic anemia or a healthy control (not recorded which).

The chain carries TRBV7-2 and TRBJ1-1; 8 bases are a match to TRBD1. Germline CDR1 is SGHTA and CDR2 is FQGNSA. The V and J ends lost 0 bases and 12 bases, in that order; junction bases with no gene match: 6. The CDR3 is made up of 13 amino acids. In DNA, the CDR3 is TGTGCCAGCAGCTTAGCCAGACAGGGGTCGTCTTTCTTT. It yields the protein CASSLARQGSSFF.

The chain combines TRBV5-1 with TRBJ2-7, with D perhaps TRBD2 (6 bases). The V gene's germline CDR1 is SGHRS and CDR2 YFSETQ. V was shortened by 2 bases and J by 1 base, with 10 bases between the two germline ends. The CDR3 totals 14 residues. CDR3 nucleotide sequence: TGCGCCAGCAGCTTTACGGGACTTTCCTACGAGCAGTACTTC. Residues: CASSFTGLSYEQYF.

This chain joins TRBV7-2 and TRBJ1-5; D unclear. The CDR3 length is 15 residues. CDR1 and CDR2 (germline): SGHTA, FQGNSA. V lost 1 base and J 4 bases, leaving 11 bases between the germline ends. The CDR3 spells CASSLVEAGNQPQHF. The CDR3 region has the DNA TGTGCCAGCAGCTTAGTCGAGGCAGGTAATCAGCCCCAGCATTTT.

The chain has TRBV5-4 and TRBJ2-1; tentatively, D is TRBD1 or TRBD2 (6 bases each). Between the trimmed V and J ends, which lost 4 bases and 6 bases, there was a span of 14 bases. The length of the CDR3 is 14 residues. Germline V gene data show CDR1 as SGHNT and CDR2 as YYREEE (reference sequence). CDR3 residues: CASSAGGGGNEQFF. CDR3 DNA sequence: TGTGCCAGCAGCGCCGGAGGAGGGGGCAATGAGCAGTTCTTC. Together with reference TRBV5-4 and TRBJ2-1, the CDR3 gives the full variable domain: ETGVTQSPTHLIKTRGQQVTLRCSSQSGHNTVSWYQQALGQGPQFIFQYYREEENGRGNFPPRFSGLQFPNYSSELNVNALELDDSALYLCASSAGGGGNEQFFGPGTRLTVL.

The chain links TRBV24-1 to TRBJ2-1; maybe TRBD1 (7 bases). Trimming took off 3 bases at V and 6 bases at J, with 14 bases between the two ends. CDR3 length: 15 residues. Germline V gene data show CDR1 as KGHDR and CDR2 as SFDVKD. CDR3 bases: TGTGCCACCAGTGATCCAGGGGGACTGCCCAATGAGCAGTTCTTC. This translates into CATSDPGGLPNEQFF.

This chain joins TRBV7-9 and TRBJ1-5, with D possibly matching TRBD1 (5 bases). The germline V gene encodes CDR1 SEHNR and CDR2 FQNEAQ (reference sequence). CDR3 size: 13 residues. V lost 8 bases and J 1 base, leaving 9 bases between the germline ends. The CDR3 reads CASSPGSNQPQHF. The CDR3 DNA sequence: TGTGCCAGCTCACCAGGGAGCAATCAGCCCCAGCATTTT.

The chain uses TRBV10-3 and TRBJ2-1; 9 bases map to TRBD1. Per germline, CDR1 ENHRY and CDR2 SYGVKD. The CDR3 contains 16 residues. The CDR3 DNA follows: TGTCCCAGCACCCAGATTCGGGACAGGGCCTACAATGAGCAGTTCTTC. Its protein is CPSTQIRDRAYNEQFF.

This rearrangement joins TRBV15 to TRBJ1-6, with D tentatively TRBD1 (5 bases). Germline loops: CDR1 LNHNV, CDR2 YYDKDF (reference sequence). The CDR3 runs 14 residues. V lost 1 base and J lost 13, with 14 bases in between. Here the CDR3 reads CATSRVRGDLPLHF. Here the CDR3 DNA reads TGTGCCACCAGCAGAGTAAGGGGCGATTTGCCCCTCCACTTT. Supplemented by reference TRBV15 and TRBJ1-6, the full variable domain reads DAMVIQNPRYQVTQFGKPVTLSCSQTLNHNVMYWYQQKSSQAPKLLFHYYDKDFNNEADTPDNFQSRRPNTSFCFLDIRSPGLGDTAMYLCATSRVRGDLPLHFGNGTRLTVT.

This clonotype was found once. The chain recombines TRBV20-1 with TRBJ2-7; TRBD1 agrees at 7 bases. V was pared by 3 bases and J by 2 bases, with 13 bases of the junction left unmatched. CDR1 DFQATT and CDR2 SNEGSKA come from the germline V gene (reference sequence). The CDR3 has 16 amino acids. CDR3 coding DNA: TGCAGTGCTAGCGTAGGGACAGACCTTAGGACCTACGAGCAGTACTTC. This translates into CSASVGTDLRTYEQYF.

For this clonotype: The conserved closing phenylalanine or tryptophan is absent in this CDR3, likely reflecting a read error. V gene TRBV20-1 combines with J gene TRBJ2-5; 11 bases map to TRBD1. Germline assignment: CDR1 DFQATT and CDR2 SNEGSKA (reference sequence). Trimming cost V 5 bases and J 5 bases; bases outside gene matches: 4. The CDR3 loop spans 13 amino acids. This chain's CDR3 is CSARTGGRETQYS. In DNA form, the CDR3 reads TGCAGTGCTCGGACAGGGGGCAGGGAGACCCAGTACTCC.

This clonotype has a handful of counts. The genes are TRBV11-3 and TRBJ2-5; D is unclear. The CDR3 runs to 15 residues. Trimming pared 1 base from V and 2 bases from J, leaving 11 bases between. Germline CDR1 and CDR2: SGHNT and YENEEA. The CDR3 sequence: CASSLAARLQETQYF. The CDR3 region has the DNA TGTGCCAGCAGCTTAGCAGCTCGGTTGCAAGAGACCCAGTACTTC.

The chain has TRBV10-2 and TRBJ2-6, with D uncertain. Germline CDR1 WSHSY, CDR2 SAAADI. The V and J ends lost 0 bases and 0 bases respectively, with 6 bases between them. This CDR3 spans 16 amino acids. Written as DNA, the CDR3 is TGCGCCAGCAGTGAGTCTTCGGGCTCTGGGGCCAACGTCCTGACTTTC. It specifies CASSESSGSGANVLTF.

The CDR3 DNA is TGTGCCAGTAGTATTTGGAAGGGGGAGCTGTTTTTT. Translating gives CASSIWKGELFF. The chain has TRBV19 and TRBJ2-2; no clear D gene. Trimming pared 3 bases from V and 8 bases from J, leaving 7 bases between. The CDR3 consists of 12 residues. Germline CDR1 LNHDA, CDR2 SQIVND (reference sequence).

The rearrangement joins TRBV20-1 to TRBJ2-1; the match to TRBD2 covers 7 bases. The germline V gene encodes CDR1 DFQATT and CDR2 SNEGSKA (reference sequence). The CDR3 consists of 16 residues. The J segment lost 3 bases and the V segment lost 0 bases, leaving 8 bases of the junction unmatched. The CDR3, as DNA: TGCAGTGCTAGAGACGGGACTAACCCCTACTACAATGAGCAGTTCTTC. Translation gives CSARDGTNPYYNEQFF.